The clone carrying this T cell receptor (beta chain) was seen once. The sample originates from a study of blood T cell repertoires in COVID-19. Repertoires were generated with immunoSEQ multiplex PCR, while TCRdb's copy carries only in-frame clones and drops some. The sample lists about 160,000 clones, 80% to 90% occurring once. CDR1 SGHNT and CDR2 YENEEA come from the germline V gene. The CDR3 contains 13 residues. Trimming took 5 bases from V and 8 from J; bases not matched to a gene: 4. The rearrangement links TRBV11-3 to TRBJ2-1; 9 nucleotides align to TRBD1. Sequencing input: peripheral blood. This TCR was sampled from a woman in her 70s with COVID-19, enrolled during active disease. The CDR3 loop is CASSKRQGDEQFF. The CDR3 region has the DNA TGTGCCAGCAGCAAGCGACAGGGGGATGAGCAGTTCTTC.